This T cell receptor (beta chain) emerged from a study of immune heterogeneity within non-small cell lung tumors. Study details: In total, the tumors were 4 squamous cell carcinomas, around 10 non-squamous carcinomas and 1 not otherwise specified.

Study-wide findings and caveats: Local T-cell clonality was recorded as moderately but significantly correlated with local tumor mutational burden, with R approximately 0.36. Clonotypes of T-cell receptor beta found at high frequency were largely distinct between individual patients.

Bulk tumor genomic DNA was the template, and each sample received 600 to 700 ng. During surgery, several far-apart biopsies were obtained from every primary tumor. Curative surgery was performed on patients who had untreated, newly diagnosed non-small cell lung cancer. It was with 32 V and 13 J primers that multiplex PCR amplified TCR beta CDR3. TCRdb passed the multiplex PCR reads through MiXCR, listing each CDR3 protein once. This sample has about 10,000 distinct CDR3 sequences, with 15% to 20% found just once. This clonotype rates as medium-sized. As yet, its antigen is unknown. This TCR came from a man between 40 and 49 years old with non-small cell lung cancer. Sequencing input: lung tumor tissue.

CDR3 in amino acids: CASSQSSSYGYTF. The CDR3 DNA is TGTGCCAGCAGCCAATCGAGTTCCTATGGCTACACCTTC. This rearrangement joins TRBV14 to TRBJ1-2; D is undetermined. Germline V lookup: CDR1 SGHDN, CDR2 FVKESK. The CDR3 loop spans 13 amino acids. Trimming stripped 2 bases from V and 4 bases from J, with 8 bases between.